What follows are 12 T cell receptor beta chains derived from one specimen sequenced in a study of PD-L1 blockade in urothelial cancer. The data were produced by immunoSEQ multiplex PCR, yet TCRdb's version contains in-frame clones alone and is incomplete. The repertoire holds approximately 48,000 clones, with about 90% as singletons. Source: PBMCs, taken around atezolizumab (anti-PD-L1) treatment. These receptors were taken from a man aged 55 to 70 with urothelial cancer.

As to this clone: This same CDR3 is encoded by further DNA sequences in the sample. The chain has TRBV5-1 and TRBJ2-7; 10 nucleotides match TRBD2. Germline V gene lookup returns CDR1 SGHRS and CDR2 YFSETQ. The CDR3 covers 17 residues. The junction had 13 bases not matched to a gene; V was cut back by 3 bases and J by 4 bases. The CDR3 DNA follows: TGCGCCAGCAGCTCTCCCAGGGCTAGCGGGAGTTCTTACGAGCAGTACTTC. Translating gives CASSSPRASGSSYEQYF. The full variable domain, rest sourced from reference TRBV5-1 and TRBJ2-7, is KAGVTQTPRYLIKTRGQQVTLSCSPISGHRSVSWYQQTPGQGLQFLFEYFSETQRNKGNFPGRFSGRQFSNSRSEMNVSTLELGDSALYLCASSSPRASGSSYEQYFGPGTRLTVT.

CDR3 DNA sequence: TGTGCCAGCAGCTTGGGGGAGGGAGGGGCTGGCAATCAGCCCCAGCATTTT. Amino acids: CASSLGEGGAGNQPQHF. The rearrangement uses TRBV5-5 and TRBJ1-5; the D gene is possibly TRBD1 (5 bases). V was shortened by 0 bases and J by 2 bases, with 15 bases between the two germline ends. CDR3 length: 17 amino acids. Germline V lookup: CDR1 SGHKS, CDR2 YYEKEE (reference sequence).

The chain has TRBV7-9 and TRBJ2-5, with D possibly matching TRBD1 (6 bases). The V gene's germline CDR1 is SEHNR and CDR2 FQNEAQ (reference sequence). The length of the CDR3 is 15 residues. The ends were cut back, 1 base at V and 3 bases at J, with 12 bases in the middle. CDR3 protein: CASSLVGGHEETQYF. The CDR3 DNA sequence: TGTGCCAGCAGCTTAGTTGGGGGCCACGAAGAGACCCAGTACTTC.

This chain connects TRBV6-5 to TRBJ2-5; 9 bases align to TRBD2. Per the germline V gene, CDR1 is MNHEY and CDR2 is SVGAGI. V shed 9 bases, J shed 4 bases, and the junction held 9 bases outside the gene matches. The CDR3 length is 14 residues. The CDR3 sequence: CASLAGVGLETQYF. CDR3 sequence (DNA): TGTGCCAGTTTAGCGGGAGTAGGGTTAGAGACCCAGTACTTC.

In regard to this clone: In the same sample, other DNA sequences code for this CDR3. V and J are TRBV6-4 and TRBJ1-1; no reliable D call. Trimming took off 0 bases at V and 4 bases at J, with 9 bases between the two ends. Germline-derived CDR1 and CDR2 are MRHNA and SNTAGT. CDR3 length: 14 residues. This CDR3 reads CASSDSSRGTEAFF. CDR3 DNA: TGTGCCAGCAGTGACTCGAGTCGGGGCACTGAAGCTTTCTTT.

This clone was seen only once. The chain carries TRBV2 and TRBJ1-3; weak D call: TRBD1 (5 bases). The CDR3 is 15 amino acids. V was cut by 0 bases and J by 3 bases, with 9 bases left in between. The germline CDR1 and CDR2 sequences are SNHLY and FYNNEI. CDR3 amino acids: CASSEAQGYGNTIYF. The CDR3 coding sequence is TGTGCCAGCAGTGAAGCGCAGGGTTATGGAAACACCATATATTTT.

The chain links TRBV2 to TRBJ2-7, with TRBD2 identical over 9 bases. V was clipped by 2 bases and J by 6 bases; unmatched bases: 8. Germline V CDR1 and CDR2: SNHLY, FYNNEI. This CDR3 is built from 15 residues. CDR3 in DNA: TGTGCCAGCAGTGAACCGCGGGGGGGAGGGGTCGAGCAGTACTTC. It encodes CASSEPRGGGVEQYF.

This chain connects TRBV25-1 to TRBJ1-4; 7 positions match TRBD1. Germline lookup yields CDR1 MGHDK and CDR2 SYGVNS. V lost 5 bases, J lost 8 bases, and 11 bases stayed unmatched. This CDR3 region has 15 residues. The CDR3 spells CASSSMDRSPEKLFF. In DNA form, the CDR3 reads TGTGCCAGCAGTAGCATGGACAGGAGCCCCGAAAAACTGTTTTTT.

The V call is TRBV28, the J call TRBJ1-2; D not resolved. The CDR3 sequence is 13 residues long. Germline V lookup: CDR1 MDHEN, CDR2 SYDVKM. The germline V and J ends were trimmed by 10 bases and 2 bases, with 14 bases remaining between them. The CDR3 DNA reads TGTGCCACCGTGCGGGAGACCAACTATGGCTACACCTTC. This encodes CATVRETNYGYTF.

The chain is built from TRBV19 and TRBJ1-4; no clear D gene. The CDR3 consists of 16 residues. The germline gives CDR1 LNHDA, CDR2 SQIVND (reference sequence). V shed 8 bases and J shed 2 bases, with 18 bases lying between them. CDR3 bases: TGTGCCAGTCTGCCCTCGGGGTCTAGGACTAATGAAAAACTGTTTTTT. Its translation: CASLPSGSRTNEKLFF.

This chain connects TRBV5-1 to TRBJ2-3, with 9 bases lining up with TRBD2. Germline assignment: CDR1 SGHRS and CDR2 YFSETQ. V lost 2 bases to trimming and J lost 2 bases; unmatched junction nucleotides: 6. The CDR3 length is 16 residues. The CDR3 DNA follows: TGCGCCAGCAGCTTCCGGACTAGCGAAACCACAGATACGCAGTATTTT. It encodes CASSFRTSETTDTQYF.

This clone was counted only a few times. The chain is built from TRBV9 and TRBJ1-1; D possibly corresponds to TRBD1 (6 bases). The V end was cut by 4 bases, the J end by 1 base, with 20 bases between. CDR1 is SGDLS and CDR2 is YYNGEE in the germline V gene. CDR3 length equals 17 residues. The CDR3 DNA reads TGTGCCAGCAGCCCACGATTGACAGGAGGACGGAACACTGAAGCTTTCTTT. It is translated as CASSPRLTGGRNTEAFF.